This entry lists 27 T cell receptor beta chains sequenced from one sample in a study of CD8 T cells in ankylosing spondylitis. Each CDR3 protein is one row after TCRdb ran MiXCR on the 5' RACE reads. The sample comprises 200,000 to 250,000 distinct CDR3 sequences, around 10% of which are singletons, and less than 8% rests with the top ten. The sample taken for sequencing was blood, either unsorted or a sorted T cell fraction (not recorded which). The receptors come from a male donor with ankylosing spondylitis or in good health (not recorded which).

This clonotype has a handful of counts. This chain joins TRBV3-1 and TRBJ1-2; D is unresolved. The CDR3 contains 15 residues. The V end lost 4 bases, the J end lost 0 bases, and 12 bases lay between the germline ends. Germline V gene data show CDR1 as LGHDT and CDR2 as YNNKEL (reference sequence). In DNA, the CDR3 is TGTGCCAGCAGCCCCATTGGTTCCTCTAACTATGGCTACACCTTC. It yields the protein CASSPIGSSNYGYTF. The variable domain in full, completed from reference TRBV3-1 and TRBJ1-2, reads DTAVSQTPKYLVTQMGNDKSIKCEQNLGHDTMYWYKQDSKKFLKIMFSYNNKELIINETVPNRFSPKSPDKAHLNLHINSLELGDSAVYFCASSPIGSSNYGYTFGSGTRLTVV.

The sample holds one count of this clonotype. The chain joins TRBV28 to TRBJ2-1; 9 nucleotides agree with TRBD2. This CDR3 is built from 15 residues. The V gene end was trimmed by 6 bases and the J gene end by 7 bases; junction bases not matched to a gene: 10. Per germline, CDR1 MDHEN and CDR2 SYDVKM. The CDR3 DNA follows: TGTGCCAGCAGCCCACCCCGACTAGCGGATAATGAGCAGTTCTTC. It is translated as CASSPPRLADNEQFF. Full variable domain (rest looked up from reference TRBV28 and TRBJ2-1): DVKVTQSSRYLVKRTGEKVFLECVQDMDHENMFWYRQDPGLGLRLIYFSYDVKMKEKGDIPEGYSVSREKKERFSLILESASTNQTSMYLCASSPPRLADNEQFFGPGTRLTVL.

The sample holds many counts of this clonotype. The rearrangement joins TRBV5-1 to TRBJ1-1, with TRBD1 matching 7 bases. The ends lost 0 bases at V and 0 bases at J; junction bases unmatched: 5. The germline V gene encodes CDR1 SGHRS and CDR2 YFSETQ. The CDR3 length is 16 residues. DNA of the CDR3: TGCGCCAGCAGCTTGGGTCCACAGGGGTTGAACACTGAAGCTTTCTTT. Amino acids: CASSLGPQGLNTEAFF.

This rearrangement joins TRBV7-2 to TRBJ2-5; 12 bases are a match to TRBD2. The CDR3 has 15 residues. Losses at the gene ends were 7 bases for V and 5 bases for J; bases not matched to a gene: 8. In germline, CDR1 is SGHTA, CDR2 FQGNSA. The CDR3 DNA follows: TGTGCCAGCAACTATCTAGCGGGGGGGTTGGAGACCCAGTACTTC. Its protein product is CASNYLAGGLETQYF.

The rearrangement links TRBV7-2 to TRBJ2-5; TRBD1 matches at 8 bases. The J segment lost 4 bases and the V segment lost 5 bases, leaving 6 bases of the junction unmatched. Germline CDR1 reads SGHTA; CDR2 reads FQGNSA. This CDR3 is built from 14 residues. The CDR3 sequence: CASSTRQGTETQYF. The CDR3 region has the DNA TGTGCCAGCAGCACACGACAGGGGACAGAGACCCAGTACTTC.

This clonotype showed up many times. The CDR3 loop is CASRRDFANTGELFF. CDR3 nucleotide sequence: TGCGCCAGCAGACGGGACTTCGCGAACACCGGGGAGCTGTTTTTT. The V gene is TRBV5-1, the J gene TRBJ2-2; D may be TRBD2 (6 bases). V dropped 5 bases and J dropped 0 bases, with 11 bases sitting between them. The CDR3 runs 15 residues. In germline, CDR1 is SGHRS, CDR2 YFSETQ.

This clonotype was detected only once. CDR3 bases: TGCAGTGCTGGCAAGGACTATAGGAGGGTAGGGCATACGCAGTATTTT. It is translated as CSAGKDYRRVGHTQYF. The chain links TRBV20-1 to TRBJ2-3; D might be TRBD2 (6 bases). The V and J ends lost 5 bases and 7 bases respectively, with 25 bases between them. The CDR3 is 16 amino acids. Germline V gene sequence: CDR1 DFQATT, CDR2 SNEGSKA (reference sequence).

Ten or more counts support this clonotype. This sequence joins TRBV28 and TRBJ2-3; the D gene is possibly TRBD2 (6 bases). This CDR3 has 14 residues. Germline V gene sequence: CDR1 MDHEN, CDR2 SYDVKM. The V and J ends lost 3 bases and 1 base respectively, with 8 bases between them. The CDR3 nucleotides are TGTGCCAGCAGTTTCGTAGCGGGCACAGATACGCAGTATTTT. Translated, it gives CASSFVAGTDTQYF.

This clonotype was counted a few times. CDR3 bases: TGCGCCAGCAGTGGGGGCGGCACAGATACGCAGTATTTT. It is translated as CASSGGGTDTQYF. This sequence joins TRBV10-1 and TRBJ2-3; a possible D gene is TRBD1 (5 bases). Trimming pared 4 bases from V and 1 base from J, leaving 6 bases between. Germline values: CDR1 WNHNN, CDR2 SYGVQD (reference sequence). The CDR3 totals 13 residues.

This clonotype was seen many times. The chain combines TRBV9 with TRBJ1-1, with 9 bases matching TRBD1. The germline V gene has CDR1 SGDLS and CDR2 YYNGEE. V trimming: 0 bases; J trimming: 4 bases; junction bases outside the gene matches: 7. This CDR3 has 16 residues. The DNA for the CDR3 is TGTGCCAGCAGCGTAGCTTCACAGGGGGCAGGCACTGAAGCTTTCTTT. Its translation: CASSVASQGAGTEAFF.

The J gene is TRBJ2-7, the V gene TRBV2; D is ambiguous. Trimming shortened V by 0 bases and J by 2 bases, and 8 bases separated the two germline ends. Germline lookup yields CDR1 SNHLY and CDR2 FYNNEI. CDR3 length equals 14 residues. The CDR3 reads CASSEASGPYEQYF. DNA of the CDR3: TGTGCCAGCAGTGAAGCGTCGGGCCCCTACGAGCAGTACTTC.

The chain links TRBV27 to TRBJ1-1; no clear D gene. Deletions cut 9 bases from V and 6 bases from J, with 20 bases between. The CDR3 runs to 14 residues. Germline loops: CDR1 MNHEY, CDR2 SMNVEV (reference sequence). In DNA, the CDR3 is TGTGCCAGGGTTGGTGGGCGCGTGTTGGCTGAAGCTTTCTTT. Protein product: CARVGGRVLAEAFF.

This clonotype has at least ten counts. V usage is TRBV6-5 and J usage is TRBJ1-6; D gene uncertain. The CDR3 runs 16 residues. Germline-derived CDR1 and CDR2 are MNHEY and SVGAGI. V lost 0 bases and J 0 bases, leaving 6 bases between the germline ends. CDR3 protein: CASSYSHDSYNSPLHF. The CDR3, as DNA: TGTGCCAGCAGTTACTCGCACGACTCCTATAATTCACCCCTCCACTTT.

This clonotype was seen repeatedly, ten times or more. J is TRBJ2-2 and V is TRBV20-1; D perhaps matches TRBD2 (5 bases). The CDR3 spans 15 residues. CDR1 and CDR2 (germline): DFQATT, SNEGSKA (reference sequence). Trimming stripped 2 bases from V and 0 bases from J, with 10 bases between. The CDR3 sequence: CSARRAGTNTGELFF. The DNA for the CDR3 is TGCAGTGCTAGAAGGGCCGGGACGAACACCGGGGAGCTGTTTTTT.

This clonotype was observed at least ten times. CDR3 amino acids: CSVEKTGGGTEAFF. CDR3 sequence (DNA): TGCAGCGTTGAAAAGACAGGGGGTGGTACTGAAGCTTTCTTT. The V call is TRBV29-1, the J call TRBJ1-1; 9 bases agree with TRBD1. The CDR3 loop spans 14 amino acids. V was clipped by 2 bases and J by 5 bases; unmatched bases: 6. Germline V gene lookup returns CDR1 SQVTM and CDR2 ANQGSEA.

This clonotype came up many times. This chain links TRBV25-1 with TRBJ2-5, with 7 nucleotides matching TRBD1. Looked up from germline, CDR1 is MGHDK and CDR2 is SYGVNS. V dropped 2 bases and J dropped 5; count of bases not matched to a gene: 8. The CDR3 loop spans 15 amino acids. CDR3: CASSERQGVKETQYF. The CDR3 DNA reads as TGTGCCAGCAGTGAAAGACAGGGAGTCAAGGAGACCCAGTACTTC. The whole variable domain, remainder taken from reference TRBV25-1 and TRBJ2-5, is EADIYQTPRYLVIGTGKKITLECSQTMGHDKMYWYQQDPGMELHLIHYSYGVNSTEKGDLSSESTVSRIRTEHFPLTLESARPSHTSQYLCASSERQGVKETQYFGPGTRLLVL.

The genes are TRBV12-5 and TRBJ2-5; D call uncertain. V lost 0 bases, J lost 2 bases, and 4 bases lay in between. The germline V gene encodes CDR1 LGHNT and CDR2 FRNRAP. The CDR3 loop spans 13 amino acids. The CDR3 DNA sequence: TGTGCTAGTGGTTTGGTACCGCAAGAGACCCAGTACTTC. Encoded protein: CASGLVPQETQYF. The full variable domain, its missing parts supplied by reference TRBV12-5 and TRBJ2-5, is DARVTQTPRHKVTEMGQEVTMRCQPILGHNTVFWYRQTMMQGLELLAYFRNRAPLDDSGMPKDRFSAEMPDATLATLKIQPSEPRDSAVYFCASGLVPQETQYFGPGTRLLVL.

This clonotype was detected ten times or more. The chain couples TRBV29-1 to TRBJ1-1, with D maybe TRBD1 (5 bases). In germline, CDR1 is SQVTM, CDR2 ANQGSEA. The CDR3 sequence is 13 residues long. Trimming left V 6 bases short and J 0 bases short, with 11 bases between. Written as DNA, the CDR3 is TGCAGCGTGGCCGGGACGGTGAACACTGAAGCTTTCTTT. Its translation is CSVAGTVNTEAFF.

This clonotype was counted a few times. V is TRBV7-2 and J is TRBJ2-1; a weak D match, TRBD2 (5 bases). Trimming cost V 3 bases and J 0 bases, with 24 bases left between them. CDR1 SGHTA and CDR2 FQGNSA come from the germline V gene. This CDR3 has 20 amino acids. CDR3 in DNA: TGTGCCAGCAGCTTTAGCCCCTGGAAGGCTAGCCGGAGCTCCTACAATGAGCAGTTCTTC. Protein product: CASSFSPWKASRSSYNEQFF. Drawing the rest from reference TRBV7-2 and TRBJ2-1, the complete variable domain is GAGVSQSPSNKVTEKGKDVELRCDPISGHTALYWYRQSLGQGLEFLIYFQGNSAPDKSGLPSDRFSAERTGGSVSTLTIQRTQQEDSAVYLCASSFSPWKASRSSYNEQFFGPGTRLTVL.

This clonotype has only a few counts. The chain carries TRBV25-1 and TRBJ2-2; TRBD2 matches at 13 bases. The CDR3 sequence is 16 residues long. The germline CDR1 and CDR2 sequences are MGHDK and SYGVNS. The junction had 4 bases not matched to a gene; V was cut back by 9 bases and J by 0 bases. CDR3 DNA sequence: TGTGCCAGTTTCGGGACTAGCGGGGCGAACACCGGGGAGCTGTTTTTT. Protein: CASFGTSGANTGELFF. Looking up the rest from reference TRBV25-1 and TRBJ2-2 gives the full variable domain: EADIYQTPRYLVIGTGKKITLECSQTMGHDKMYWYQQDPGMELHLIHYSYGVNSTEKGDLSSESTVSRIRTEHFPLTLESARPSHTSQYLCASFGTSGANTGELFFGEGSRLTVL.

This clonotype appeared many times. The gene calls are TRBV5-1 and TRBJ2-2; 11 nucleotides agree with TRBD2. CDR3 length equals 16 residues. V trimming: 4 bases; J trimming: 0 bases; junction bases outside the gene matches: 2. CDR1 is SGHRS and CDR2 is YFSETQ in the germline V gene. In DNA, the CDR3 is TGCGCCAGCAGCGTACTAGCGGGGGCGAACACCGGGGAGCTGTTTTTT. Amino acid sequence: CASSVLAGANTGELFF.

The chain is built from TRBV3-1 and TRBJ2-2, with D tentatively TRBD1 (5 bases). The CDR3 contains 16 residues. Germline V gives CDR1 LGHDT, CDR2 YNNKEL (reference sequence). V lost 1 base, J lost 4 bases, and 13 bases lay in between. CDR3 region: CASSQVRQGGTGELFF. CDR3 bases: TGTGCCAGCAGCCAAGTACGCCAGGGCGGCACCGGGGAGCTGTTTTTT.

At least ten counts were recorded for this clonotype. The chain links TRBV6-1 to TRBJ1-5; D unresolved. The germline CDR1 and CDR2 sequences are MNHNS and SASEGT. The CDR3 runs to 12 residues. The V end lost 4 bases, the J end lost 3 bases, and 4 bases lay between the germline ends. As DNA, the CDR3 is TGTGCCAGCAGTGGGGACAATCAGCCCCAGCATTTT. Protein product: CASSGDNQPQHF.

This clonotype was recorded at least ten times. This chain joins TRBV6-1 and TRBJ1-6; D not certain. Trimming shortened V by 4 bases and J by 0 bases, and 10 bases separated the two germline ends. Germline V gene lookup returns CDR1 MNHNS and CDR2 SASEGT. This CDR3 contains 16 residues. The CDR3 here is CASSALQSSYNSPLHF. The DNA of the CDR3 is TGTGCCAGCAGTGCATTACAGAGCTCCTATAATTCACCCCTCCACTTT.

V and J are TRBV2 and TRBJ2-6, with D perhaps matching TRBD2 (6 bases). The CDR3 extends over 13 amino acids. Per germline, CDR1 SNHLY and CDR2 FYNNEI. The V and J ends lost 6 bases and 6 bases respectively, with 9 bases between them. The CDR3: CASRAGLANVLTF. The CDR3 nucleotides are TGTGCCAGCAGAGCGGGCCTGGCCAACGTCCTGACTTTC.

This clonotype was recorded a few times. The gene calls are TRBV7-9 and TRBJ2-5; TRBD2 aligns across 7 bases. The CDR3 is made up of 16 amino acids. Trimming cost V 5 bases and J 2 bases; bases outside gene matches: 11. Germline CDR1 SEHNR, CDR2 FQNEAQ (reference sequence). CDR3 nucleotides: TGTGCCAGCAGCGTGACTAGCAGATGGGAACAAGAGACCCAGTACTTC. As protein: CASSVTSRWEQETQYF.

This clonotype appeared a few times. The chain has TRBV7-9 and TRBJ1-1; D is undetermined. Germline CDR1 and CDR2: SEHNR and FQNEAQ (reference sequence). The CDR3 extends over 11 amino acids. Trimming took off 4 bases at V and 6 bases at J, with 6 bases between the two ends. The CDR3 loop reads CASSSSAEAFF. In DNA, the CDR3 is TGTGCCAGCAGCTCCTCTGCTGAAGCTTTCTTT.